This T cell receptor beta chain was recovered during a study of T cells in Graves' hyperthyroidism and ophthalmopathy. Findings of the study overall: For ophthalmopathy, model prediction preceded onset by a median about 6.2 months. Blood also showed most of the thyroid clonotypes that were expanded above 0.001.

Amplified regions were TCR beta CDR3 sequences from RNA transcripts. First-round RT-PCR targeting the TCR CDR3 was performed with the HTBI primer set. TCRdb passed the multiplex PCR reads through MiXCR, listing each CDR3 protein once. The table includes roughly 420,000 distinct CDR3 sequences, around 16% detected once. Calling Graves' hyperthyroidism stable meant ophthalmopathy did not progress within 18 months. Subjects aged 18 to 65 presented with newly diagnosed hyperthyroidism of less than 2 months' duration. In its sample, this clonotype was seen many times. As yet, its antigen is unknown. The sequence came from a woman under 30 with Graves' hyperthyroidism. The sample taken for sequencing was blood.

The CDR3 nucleotides are TGCAGTGCTAGTAGAAACAGAATAGAGGAAGACTACACCTTC. Its protein product is CSASRNRIEEDYTF. The chain joins TRBV20-1 to TRBJ1-2; D remains ambiguous. CDR3 length: 14 amino acids. Germline V CDR1 and CDR2: DFQATT, SNEGSKA (reference sequence). Trimming cost V 3 bases and J 10 bases, with 21 bases left between them.